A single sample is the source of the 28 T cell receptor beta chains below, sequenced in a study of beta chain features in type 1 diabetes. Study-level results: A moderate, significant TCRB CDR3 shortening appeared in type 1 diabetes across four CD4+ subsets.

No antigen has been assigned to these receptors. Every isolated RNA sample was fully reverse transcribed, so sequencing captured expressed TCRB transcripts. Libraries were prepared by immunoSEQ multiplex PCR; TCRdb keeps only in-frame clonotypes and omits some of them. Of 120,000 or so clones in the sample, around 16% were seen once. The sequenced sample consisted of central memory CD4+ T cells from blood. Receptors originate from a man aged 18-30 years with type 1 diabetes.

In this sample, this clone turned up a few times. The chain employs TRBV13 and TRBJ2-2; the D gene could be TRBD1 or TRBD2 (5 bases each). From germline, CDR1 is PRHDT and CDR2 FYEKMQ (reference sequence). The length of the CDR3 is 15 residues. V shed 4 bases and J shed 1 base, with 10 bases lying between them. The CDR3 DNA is TGTGCCAGCAGCTCGGGACGGAGGAACACCGGGGAGCTGTTTTTT. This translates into CASSSGRRNTGELFF.

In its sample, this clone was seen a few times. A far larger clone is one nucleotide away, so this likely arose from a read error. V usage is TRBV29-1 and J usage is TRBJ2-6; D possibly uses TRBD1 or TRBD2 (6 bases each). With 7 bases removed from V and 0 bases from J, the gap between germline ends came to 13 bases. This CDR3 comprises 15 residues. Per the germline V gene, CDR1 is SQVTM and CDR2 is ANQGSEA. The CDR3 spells CSGPGATSGANVLTF. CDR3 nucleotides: TGCAGCGGTCCGGGGGCGACCTCTGGGGCCAACGTCCTGACTTTC.

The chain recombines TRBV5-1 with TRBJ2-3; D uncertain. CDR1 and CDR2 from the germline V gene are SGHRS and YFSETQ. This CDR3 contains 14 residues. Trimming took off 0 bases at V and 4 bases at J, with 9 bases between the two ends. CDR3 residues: CASSLGRNSDTQYF. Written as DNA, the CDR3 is TGCGCCAGCAGCTTGGGTAGGAACTCAGATACGCAGTATTTT.

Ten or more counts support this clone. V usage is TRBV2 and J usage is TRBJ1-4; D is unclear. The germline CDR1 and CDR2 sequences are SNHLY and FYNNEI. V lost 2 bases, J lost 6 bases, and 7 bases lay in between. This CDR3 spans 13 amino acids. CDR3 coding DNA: TGTGCCAGCAGTGAACACCAGTATGAAAAACTGTTTTTT. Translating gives CASSEHQYEKLFF. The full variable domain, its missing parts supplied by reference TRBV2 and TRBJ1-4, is EPEVTQTPSHQVTQMGQEVILRCVPISNHLYFYWYRQILGQKVEFLVSFYNNEISEKSEIFDDQFSVERPDGSNFTLKIRSTKLEDSAMYFCASSEHQYEKLFFGSGTQLSVL.

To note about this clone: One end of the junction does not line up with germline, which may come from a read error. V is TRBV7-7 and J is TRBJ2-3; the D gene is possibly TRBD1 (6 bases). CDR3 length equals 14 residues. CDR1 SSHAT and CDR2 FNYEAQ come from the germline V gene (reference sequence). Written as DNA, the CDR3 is TGTGCTAGCAGCTTTGGACAGAGCACAGATACGCAGTATTTT. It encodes CASSFGQSTDTQYF.

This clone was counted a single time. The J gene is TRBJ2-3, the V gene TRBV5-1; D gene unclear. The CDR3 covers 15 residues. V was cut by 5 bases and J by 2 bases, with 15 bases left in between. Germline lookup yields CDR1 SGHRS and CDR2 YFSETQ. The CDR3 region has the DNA TGCGCCAGCAGTCTAATGGTCGCTTACACAGATACGCAGTATTTT. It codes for CASSLMVAYTDTQYF.

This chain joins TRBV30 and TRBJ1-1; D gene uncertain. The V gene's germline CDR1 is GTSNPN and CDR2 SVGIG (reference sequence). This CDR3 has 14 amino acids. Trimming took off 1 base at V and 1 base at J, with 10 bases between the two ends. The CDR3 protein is CAWSGTLGNTEAFF. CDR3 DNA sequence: TGTGCCTGGAGTGGGACCCTAGGGAACACTGAAGCTTTCTTT. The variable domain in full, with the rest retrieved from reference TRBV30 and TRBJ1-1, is SQTIHQWPATLVQPVGSPLSLECTVEGTSNPNLYWYRQAAGRGLQLLFYSVGIGQISSEVPQNLSASRPQDRQFILSSKKLLLSDSGFYLCAWSGTLGNTEAFFGQGTRLTVV.

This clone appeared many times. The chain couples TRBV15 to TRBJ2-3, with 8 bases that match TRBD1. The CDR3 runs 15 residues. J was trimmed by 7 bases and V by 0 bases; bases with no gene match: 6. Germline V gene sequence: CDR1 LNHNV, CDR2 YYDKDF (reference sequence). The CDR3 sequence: CATSREDRAEHTQYF. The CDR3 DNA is TGTGCCACCAGCAGAGAGGACAGGGCCGAGCATACGCAGTATTTT.

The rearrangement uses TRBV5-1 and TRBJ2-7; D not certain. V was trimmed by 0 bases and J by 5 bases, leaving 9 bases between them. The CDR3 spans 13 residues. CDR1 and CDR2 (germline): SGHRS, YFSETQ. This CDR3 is CASSLGPPDEQYF. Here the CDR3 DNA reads TGCGCCAGCAGCTTGGGCCCCCCAGACGAGCAGTACTTC. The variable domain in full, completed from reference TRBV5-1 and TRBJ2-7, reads KAGVTQTPRYLIKTRGQQVTLSCSPISGHRSVSWYQQTPGQGLQFLFEYFSETQRNKGNFPGRFSGRQFSNSRSEMNVSTLELGDSALYLCASSLGPPDEQYFGPGTRLTVT.

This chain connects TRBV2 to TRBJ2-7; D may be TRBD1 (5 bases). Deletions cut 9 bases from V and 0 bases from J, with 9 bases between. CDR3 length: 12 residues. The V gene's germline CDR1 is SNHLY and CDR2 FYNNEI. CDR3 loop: CASQQVSYEQYF. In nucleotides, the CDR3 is TGTGCCAGTCAACAGGTCTCCTACGAGCAGTACTTC. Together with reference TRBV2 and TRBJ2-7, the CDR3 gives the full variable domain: EPEVTQTPSHQVTQMGQEVILRCVPISNHLYFYWYRQILGQKVEFLVSFYNNEISEKSEIFDDQFSVERPDGSNFTLKIRSTKLEDSAMYFCASQQVSYEQYFGPGTRLTVT.

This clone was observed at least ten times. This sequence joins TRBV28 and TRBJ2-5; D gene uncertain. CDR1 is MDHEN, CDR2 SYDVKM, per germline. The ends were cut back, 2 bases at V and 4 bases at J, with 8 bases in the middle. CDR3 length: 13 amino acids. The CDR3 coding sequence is TGTGCCAGCAGTTTAGCCGGCAGAGAGACCCAGTACTTC. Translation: CASSLAGRETQYF. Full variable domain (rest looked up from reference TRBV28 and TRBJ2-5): DVKVTQSSRYLVKRTGEKVFLECVQDMDHENMFWYRQDPGLGLRLIYFSYDVKMKEKGDIPEGYSVSREKKERFSLILESASTNQTSMYLCASSLAGRETQYFGPGTRLLVL.

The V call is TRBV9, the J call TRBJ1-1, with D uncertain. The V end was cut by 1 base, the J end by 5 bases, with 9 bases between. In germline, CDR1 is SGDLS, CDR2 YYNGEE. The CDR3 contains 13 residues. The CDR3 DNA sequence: TGTGCCAGCAGCGTATCAGGCCTGACTGAAGCTTTCTTT. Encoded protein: CASSVSGLTEAFF.

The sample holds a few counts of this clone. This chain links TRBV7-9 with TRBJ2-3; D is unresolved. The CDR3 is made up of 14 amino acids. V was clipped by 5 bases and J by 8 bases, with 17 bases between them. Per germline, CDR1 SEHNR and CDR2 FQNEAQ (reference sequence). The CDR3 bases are TGTGCCAGCAGCCAAGGAGTGGACCCCCCTACGCAGTATTTT. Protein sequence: CASSQGVDPPTQYF.

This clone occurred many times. The CDR3 nucleotides are TGTGCCAGCAGCTTAGCTCCTGGGTCCTACGAGCAGTACTTC. Encoded protein: CASSLAPGSYEQYF. V and J are TRBV7-2 and TRBJ2-7, with D unclear. V lost 0 bases and J 1 base, leaving 7 bases between the germline ends. This CDR3 comprises 14 residues. Germline CDR1 reads SGHTA; CDR2 reads FQGNSA.

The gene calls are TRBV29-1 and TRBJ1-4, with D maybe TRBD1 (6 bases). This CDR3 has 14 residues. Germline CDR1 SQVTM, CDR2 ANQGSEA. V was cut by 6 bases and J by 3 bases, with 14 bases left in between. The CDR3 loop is CSVTGLGANEKLFF. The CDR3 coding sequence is TGCAGCGTGACAGGCCTCGGGGCTAATGAAAAACTGTTTTTT.

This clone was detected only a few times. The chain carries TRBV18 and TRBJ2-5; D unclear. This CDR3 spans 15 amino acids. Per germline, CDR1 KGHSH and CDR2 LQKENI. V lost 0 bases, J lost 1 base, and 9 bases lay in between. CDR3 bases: TGTGCCAGCTCACCACCAGGGCAGCTCCAAGAGACCCAGTACTTC. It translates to CASSPPGQLQETQYF. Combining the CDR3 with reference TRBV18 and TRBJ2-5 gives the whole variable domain NAGVMQNPRHLVRRRGQEARLRCSPMKGHSHVYWYRQLPEEGLKFMVYLQKENIIDESGMPKERFSAEFPKEGPSILRIQQVVRGDSAAYFCASSPPGQLQETQYFGPGTRLLVL.

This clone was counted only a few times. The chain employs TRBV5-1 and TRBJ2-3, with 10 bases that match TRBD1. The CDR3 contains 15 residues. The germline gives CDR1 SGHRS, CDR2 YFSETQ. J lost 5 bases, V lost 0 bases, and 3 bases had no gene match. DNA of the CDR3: TGCGCCAGCAGCTTGGAGGGGGACAGGGGAGATACGCAGTATTTT. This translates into CASSLEGDRGDTQYF.

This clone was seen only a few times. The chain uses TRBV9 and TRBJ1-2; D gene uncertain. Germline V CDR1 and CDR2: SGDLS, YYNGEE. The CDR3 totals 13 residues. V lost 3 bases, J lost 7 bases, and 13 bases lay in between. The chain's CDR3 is CASSGGDSVGYTF. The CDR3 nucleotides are TGTGCCAGCAGCGGGGGTGATTCGGTTGGCTACACCTTC.

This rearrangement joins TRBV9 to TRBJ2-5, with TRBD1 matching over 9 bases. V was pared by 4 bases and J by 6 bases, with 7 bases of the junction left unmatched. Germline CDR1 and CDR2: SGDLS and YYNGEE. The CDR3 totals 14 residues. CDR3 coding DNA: TGTGCCAGCAGCCCAAGGACAGGGGTGAAGACCCAGTACTTC. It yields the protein CASSPRTGVKTQYF.

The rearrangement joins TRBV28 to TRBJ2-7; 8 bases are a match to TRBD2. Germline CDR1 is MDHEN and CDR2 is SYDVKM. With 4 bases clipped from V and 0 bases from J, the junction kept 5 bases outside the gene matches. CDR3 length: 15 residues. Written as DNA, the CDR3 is TGTGCCAGCAGTTCGAGCGGGGGTCCCTCCTACGAGCAGTACTTC. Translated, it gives CASSSSGGPSYEQYF. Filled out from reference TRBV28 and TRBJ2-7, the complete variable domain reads DVKVTQSSRYLVKRTGEKVFLECVQDMDHENMFWYRQDPGLGLRLIYFSYDVKMKEKGDIPEGYSVSREKKERFSLILESASTNQTSMYLCASSSSGGPSYEQYFGPGTRLTVT.

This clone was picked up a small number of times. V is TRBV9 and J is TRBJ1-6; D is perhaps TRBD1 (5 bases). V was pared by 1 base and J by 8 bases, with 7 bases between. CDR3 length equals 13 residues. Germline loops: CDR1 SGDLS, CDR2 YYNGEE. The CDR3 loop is CASSVRGDSPLHF. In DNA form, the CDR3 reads TGTGCCAGCAGCGTAAGGGGCGATTCACCCCTCCACTTT.

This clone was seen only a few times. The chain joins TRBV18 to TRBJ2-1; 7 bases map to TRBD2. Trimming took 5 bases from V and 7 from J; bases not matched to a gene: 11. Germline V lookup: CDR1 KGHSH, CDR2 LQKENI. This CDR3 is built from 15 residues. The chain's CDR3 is CASSVGLGSNNEQFF. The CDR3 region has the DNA TGTGCCAGCTCAGTAGGACTAGGGTCTAATAATGAGCAGTTCTTC.

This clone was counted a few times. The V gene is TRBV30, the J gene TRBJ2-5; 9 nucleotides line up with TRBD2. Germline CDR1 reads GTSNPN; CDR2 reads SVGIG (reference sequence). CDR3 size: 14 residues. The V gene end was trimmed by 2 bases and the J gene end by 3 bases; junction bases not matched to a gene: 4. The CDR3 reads CAWSRVAGEETQYF. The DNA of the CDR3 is TGTGCCTGGAGTCGAGTAGCGGGGGAAGAGACCCAGTACTTC.

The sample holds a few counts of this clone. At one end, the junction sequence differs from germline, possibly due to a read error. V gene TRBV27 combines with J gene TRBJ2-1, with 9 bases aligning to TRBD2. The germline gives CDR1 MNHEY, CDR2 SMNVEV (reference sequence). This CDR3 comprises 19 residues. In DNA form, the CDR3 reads TGTGCCAGCAGCTTATTTCGGGAGGGTAGCGGGAGCTCCTACAATGAGCAGTTCTTC. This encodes CASSLFREGSGSSYNEQFF.

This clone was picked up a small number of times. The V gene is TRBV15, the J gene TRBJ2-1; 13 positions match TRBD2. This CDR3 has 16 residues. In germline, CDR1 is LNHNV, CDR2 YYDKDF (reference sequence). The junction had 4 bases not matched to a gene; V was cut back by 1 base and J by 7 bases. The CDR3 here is CATSRGTSGSGNEQFF. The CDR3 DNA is TGTGCCACCAGCAGAGGGACTAGCGGGAGTGGGAATGAGCAGTTCTTC. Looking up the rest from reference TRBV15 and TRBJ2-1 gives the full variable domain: DAMVIQNPRYQVTQFGKPVTLSCSQTLNHNVMYWYQQKSSQAPKLLFHYYDKDFNNEADTPDNFQSRRPNTSFCFLDIRSPGLGDTAMYLCATSRGTSGSGNEQFFGPGTRLTVL.

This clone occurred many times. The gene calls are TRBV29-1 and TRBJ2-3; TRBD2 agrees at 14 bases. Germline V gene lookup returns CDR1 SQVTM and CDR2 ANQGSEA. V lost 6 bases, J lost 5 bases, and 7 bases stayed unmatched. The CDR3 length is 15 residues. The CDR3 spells CSVGTSGSPRDTQYF. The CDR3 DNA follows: TGCAGCGTGGGGACTAGCGGGAGCCCGAGAGATACGCAGTATTTT.

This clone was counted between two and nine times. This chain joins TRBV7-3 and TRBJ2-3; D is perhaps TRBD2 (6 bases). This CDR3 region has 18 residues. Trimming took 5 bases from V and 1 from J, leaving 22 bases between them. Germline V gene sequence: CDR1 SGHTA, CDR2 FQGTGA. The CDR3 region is CASSPRSGLAIGTDTQYF. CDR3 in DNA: TGTGCCAGCAGCCCCCGGTCGGGGCTAGCGATCGGCACAGATACGCAGTATTTT.

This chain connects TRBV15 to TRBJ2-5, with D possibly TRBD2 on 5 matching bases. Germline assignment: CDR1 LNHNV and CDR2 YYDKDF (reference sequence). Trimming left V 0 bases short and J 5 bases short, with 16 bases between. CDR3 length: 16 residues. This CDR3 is CATSRDSGGSRETQYF. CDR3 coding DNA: TGTGCCACCAGCAGAGATAGTGGAGGTTCTAGGGAGACCCAGTACTTC.